This TCR beta chain was sequenced for a study of Graves' ophthalmopathy and Graves' hyperthyroidism. Looking at the study overall: The authors collected peripheral blood at initial diagnosis, before any treatment.

The authors enrolled newly diagnosed hyperthyroidism patients aged 18 to 65 with under 2 months' duration. This clonotype occurred many times. Its specificity is unknown. As the template, RNA transcripts were used to amplify TCR beta CDR3 regions. HTBI primers served in a first-round RT-PCR, which a second-round multiplex PCR followed. TCRdb fed the multiplex PCR reads into MiXCR, producing one record per CDR3 protein. The profile shows roughly 610,000 distinct CDR3 sequences, 22% of them singletons. The study, taken as a whole, reports: With a specificity of about 75% and a sensitivity of about 69%, the model predicted ophthalmopathy progression. The authors also found most expanded thyroid clonotypes above 0.001 frequency in blood.

V gave up 7 bases and J gave up 4 bases, with 5 bases separating them. CDR1 is MNHNS, CDR2 SASEGT, per germline. The CDR3 loop spans 10 amino acids. J is TRBJ2-7 and V is TRBV6-1; D remains unclear. Sequencing was performed on peripheral blood. The receptor's source is a young woman with stable Graves' hyperthyroidism. Some clones in this sample may be carry-over from other donors' samples. CDR3 nucleotide sequence: TGTGCCAGCATGCGGTACGAGCAGTACTTC. Amino acids: CASMRYEQYF.